This entry lists 3 T cell receptor beta chains sequenced from one sample in a study of cytomegalovirus exposure and HLA in healthy donors. Profiling relied on immunoSEQ multiplex PCR, and the TCRdb table lists in-frame clones only, not all of them. The sample holds about 60,000 clones; 96% are singletons and the top ten take 0.7% to 0.95%. What was sequenced was PBMCs. These receptors originate from a man aged 18 to 35 in good health and CMV-seronegative.

The V call is TRBV6-6, the J call TRBJ1-3, with a possible D match to TRBD1 (5 bases). Germline loops: CDR1 MNHNY, CDR2 SVGAGI (reference sequence). The CDR3 consists of 15 residues. The V end lost 7 bases, the J end lost 2 bases, and 15 bases lay between the germline ends. CDR3 sequence (DNA): TGTGCCAGCAAAAGACCCGGGGGTGCTGGAAACACCATATATTTT. The encoded protein is CASKRPGGAGNTIYF.

The rearrangement links TRBV7-9 to TRBJ2-6; tentative D call: TRBD2 (6 bases). Germline CDR1 SEHNR, CDR2 FQNEAQ (reference sequence). The CDR3 covers 19 residues. Deletions cut 1 base from V and 0 bases from J, with 16 bases between. The CDR3, as DNA: TGTGCCAGCAGCTTAGGTGCGTTGCGGGGAATCTCTGGGGCCAACGTCCTGACTTTC. Its protein product is CASSLGALRGISGANVLTF.

This chain uses TRBV28 with TRBJ1-1; D unresolved. V lost 2 bases, J lost 0 bases, and 7 bases lay in between. Germline V gene sequence: CDR1 MDHEN, CDR2 SYDVKM. The CDR3 has 14 amino acids. For the CDR3, the DNA is TGTGCCAGCAGTTTAGGGCAGTTGAACACTGAAGCTTTCTTT. This codes for CASSLGQLNTEAFF.